Ten or more counts support the clone carrying this TCR beta chain. The sample comes from a study of T cell repertoires in cytomegalovirus infection. TCRdb re-called the reads with MiXCR, one entry per CDR3 protein. The sample holds around 350,000 distinct CDR3 sequences, approximately 18% seen once. The CDR3 consists of 12 residues. V dropped 2 bases and J dropped 2 bases, with 1 base sitting between them. Looked up from germline, CDR1 is SGHTA and CDR2 is FQGNSA. Sequenced input: PBMCs. This TCR derives from a human donor in good health (CMV status not recorded). Some clones in this sample may be carry-over from other donors' samples. The V and J genes are TRBV7-2 and TRBJ2-1, with D hard to call. The CDR3 is CASSLTYNEQFF. The CDR3 DNA reads as TGTGCCAGCAGCTTAACCTACAATGAGCAGTTCTTC.